The 9 T cell receptor beta chains reported below all come from one sample, sequenced in a study of blood T cells in healthy people across ages. A second PCR, run for about 6 to 11 cycles, used a sample-barcoded 5' primer plus a J-beta primer mix. MiXCR, run by TCRdb on the 5' RACE reads, gives a single entry per CDR3 protein. The table has 800,000 to 900,000 distinct CDR3 sequences, roughly 60% seen once. Sequencing was performed on blood. The receptor source for this set is a man aged 25-40 years in good health.

The chain is built from TRBV25-1 and TRBJ1-5; tentative D call: TRBD1 (5 bases). V was pared by 2 bases and J by 1 base, with 12 bases between. Germline lookup yields CDR1 MGHDK and CDR2 SYGVNS. CDR3 length equals 16 residues. Here the CDR3 DNA reads TGTGCCAGCAGTGAAGGAGGGGCGATCAGCAATCAGCCCCAGCATTTT. It encodes CASSEGGAISNQPQHF.

This clonotype was observed once. The J gene is TRBJ2-7, the V gene TRBV6-5; D may be TRBD2 (5 bases). The length of the CDR3 is 14 residues. Germline CDR1 and CDR2: MNHEY and SVGAGI. V lost 8 bases and J lost 0, with 14 bases in between. The CDR3, as DNA: TGTGCCAGCTCCACCGGGGTCCGCTCCTACGAGCAGTACTTC. Amino acids: CASSTGVRSYEQYF.

The CDR3: CASSTRRGTDTQYF. As DNA, the CDR3 is TGCGCCAGCAGCACTCGGAGGGGCACAGATACGCAGTATTTT. The chain links TRBV5-1 to TRBJ2-3, with a possible D match to TRBD2 (6 bases). Trimming stripped 4 bases from V and 1 base from J, with 10 bases between. The V gene's germline CDR1 is SGHRS and CDR2 YFSETQ. CDR3 length: 14 residues.

CDR3 DNA sequence: TGTGCCAGCACCCCCTCGGGGCGGATATACAATGAGCAGTTCTTC. Translating gives CASTPSGRIYNEQFF. The chain links TRBV7-9 to TRBJ2-1, with D possibly being TRBD1 or TRBD2 (5 bases each). V lost 7 bases, J lost 4 bases, and 17 bases lay in between. Germline values: CDR1 SEHNR, CDR2 FQNEAQ (reference sequence). CDR3 length equals 15 residues.

A note on this clonotype: The junction departs from the called germline gene at one end, perhaps through a read error. This sequence joins TRBV12-3 or TRBV12-4 and TRBJ2-3; D not resolved. There are 13 residues in the CDR3. CDR3 in amino acids: CAGSRGGRDTQYF. The CDR3 DNA follows: TGTGCCGGCAGCAGAGGCGGTCGGGATACGCAGTATTTT.

The chain couples TRBV10-3 to TRBJ2-1, with D maybe TRBD1 (5 bases). The CDR3 has 12 residues. V was pared by 11 bases and J by 5 bases, with 13 bases between. Germline V lookup: CDR1 ENHRY, CDR2 SYGVKD. CDR3 region: CASRQRDNEQFF. DNA of the CDR3: TGTGCCTCCCGACAGAGAGACAATGAGCAGTTCTTC.

As for this clonotype: The junction departs from germline at one end; a sequencing error may be responsible. This CDR3 reads CAGSLEGDGYTF. The CDR3 DNA reads TGCGCCGGCAGCTTGGAAGGGGATGGCTACACCTTC. This chain connects TRBV5-1 to TRBJ1-2; TRBD1 might be the D (5 bases). The germline V gene encodes CDR1 SGHRS and CDR2 YFSETQ. This CDR3 is 12 amino acids long.

This chain joins TRBV7-2 and TRBJ2-5; 7 bases match TRBD1. The J call may be mistaken, given a closer DNA end match to TRBJ2-7. Germline-derived CDR1 and CDR2 are SGHTA and FQGNSA. The CDR3 has 14 amino acids. DNA for the CDR3: TGTGCCAGCAGCTTAGGTACAGGGGCTGACGAGCAGTACTTC. This translates into CASSLGTGADEQYF.

The chain has TRBV2 and TRBJ1-6; no clear D. V was clipped by 3 bases and J by 9 bases, with 3 bases between them. Per the germline V gene, CDR1 is SNHLY and CDR2 is FYNNEI. The CDR3 has 11 residues. CDR3 bases: TGTGCCAGCAGTGATGGTTCACCCCTCCACTTT. Its protein product is CASSDGSPLHF.